This T cell receptor beta chain emerged from a study of beta chain features in type 1 diabetes. This clone turned up a few times. Trimming left V 4 bases short and J 0 bases short, with 6 bases between. Germline V gives CDR1 SEHNR, CDR2 FQNEAQ (reference sequence). The CDR3 has 13 residues. All of the isolated RNA was reverse transcribed, so expressed TCRB transcripts were sequenced. TCRdb's copy holds only in-frame clones and misses some; the assay was immunoSEQ multiplex PCR. Of 200,000 to 300,000 clones listed, around a quarter are singletons. The sequence came from a man in his thirties or forties in good health. The chain links TRBV7-9 to TRBJ1-1; D not certain. Source material: central memory CD4+ T cells from blood. This CDR3 is CASSSGLNTEAFF. The CDR3 region has the DNA TGTGCCAGCAGCTCCGGGTTGAACACTGAAGCTTTCTTT. Supplemented by reference TRBV7-9 and TRBJ1-1, the full variable domain reads DTGVSQNPRHKITKRGQNVTFRCDPISEHNRLYWYRQTLGQGPEFLTYFQNEAQLEKSRLLSDRFSAERPKGSFSTLEIQRTEQGDSAMYLCASSSGLNTEAFFGQGTRLTVV.